This T cell receptor (beta chain) was recovered during a study of human T cells and chemical hapten exposure. Background on the study: Small discrepancies in pooled library volume mainly accounted for the varying TCR yields per sample. Whole-study results and caveats: TCRs above 1 in 1000 frequency did not change with DPC sensitization.

With 4 bases removed from V and 0 bases from J, the gap between germline ends came to 10 bases. The germline V gene has CDR1 DFQATT and CDR2 SNEGSKA (reference sequence). The CDR3 runs to 13 residues. In regard to this clonotype: Its antigen is not known.

Sample time point: pre-sensitization, week 0. Treatment noted: therapeutic diphenylcyclopropenone sensitization with weekly scalp DPC. Alopecia patients between 18 and 70 years old and suitable for DPC were used as donors. Authors' processing steps: Samples had a median of around 96,000 TCRs, ranging roughly 23,224 to 750,000. MiXCR was run by TCRdb on the RACE reads, yielding one entry per CDR3 protein. The authors' filters were not applied to this entry. The data show about 40,000 distinct CDR3 sequences, about 11% seen once. V is TRBV20-1 and J is TRBJ2-7; possibly TRBD1 for D (6 bases). The origin of this receptor is a man aged 30-40 years with alopecia areata. Some clones in this sample may be carry-over from other donors' samples. Sequencing was performed on whole blood, taken in connection with sensitization to the hapten diphenylcyclopropenone (DPC). CDR3 amino acids: CSANRDNSYEQYF. DNA of the CDR3: TGCAGTGCTAACCGGGACAACTCCTACGAGCAGTACTTC.